The rows below give T cell receptor beta chains drawn from one sample of a study of blood T cells in healthy people across ages. TCRdb fed the 5' RACE reads into MiXCR, producing one record per CDR3 protein. The data hold about 1.6 million distinct CDR3 sequences, with about 31% observed a single time. Material for sequencing was blood. All receptors derive from a woman in her 30s in good health. CDR3s include the opening cysteine and the closing phenylalanine or tryptophan. Fields, in order: J gene, V gene, clone size, D gene, CDR3 DNA, CDR3 protein. A D gene is named only where the DNA matches it firmly. A row's size may be missing; if present it is once, few, many or a size class.

j_call: TRBJ2-4; v_call: TRBV3-1; clone_size: .; d_call: .; cdr3_nt: TGTGCCAGCAGCAAGAGATGGAGCCGCGCGCAGTACTTC; cdr3_aa: CASSKRWSRAQYF
j_call: TRBJ2-1; v_call: TRBV27; clone_size: .; d_call: TRBD2; cdr3_nt: TGTGCCAGCAGTGAGCTAGCGGAGAGCTACTACAATGAGCAGTTCTTC; cdr3_aa: CASSELAESYYNEQFF
j_call: TRBJ1-1; v_call: TRBV10-3; clone_size: .; d_call: .; cdr3_nt: TGTGCCACCGAGAGTGGGAACACTGAAGCTTTCTTT; cdr3_aa: CATESGNTEAFF
j_call: TRBJ1-1; v_call: TRBV5-1; clone_size: .; d_call: .; cdr3_nt: TGCGCCAGCGGCGGAGGGAGCACTGAAGCTTTCTTT; cdr3_aa: CASGGGSTEAFF
j_call: TRBJ1-2; v_call: TRBV28; clone_size: .; d_call: TRBD1; cdr3_nt: TGTGCCAGCATAACAGGGGGTGACTATGGCTACACCTTC; cdr3_aa: CASITGGDYGYTF
j_call: TRBJ2-1; v_call: TRBV13; clone_size: .; d_call: TRBD2; cdr3_nt: TGTGCCAGCAGCTTGGGCTCCCTAGCGGGATTCAATGAGCAGTTCTTC; cdr3_aa: CASSLGSLAGFNEQFF
j_call: TRBJ2-7; v_call: TRBV7-6; clone_size: few; d_call: .; cdr3_nt: TGTGCCAGCAGCCCAACCAGGTTCTCCTACGAGCAGTACTTC; cdr3_aa: CASSPTRFSYEQYF
j_call: TRBJ2-3; v_call: TRBV12-3/TRBV12-4; clone_size: many; d_call: TRBD2; cdr3_nt: TGTGCCAGCAGTTTACTGCGGGGGATTACAGATACGCAGTATTTT; cdr3_aa: CASSLLRGITDTQYF
j_call: TRBJ2-7; v_call: TRBV28; clone_size: .; d_call: .; cdr3_nt: TGTGCCAGCAGTTTCCCAGCGATGCACTCCTACGAGCAGTACTTC; cdr3_aa: CASSFPAMHSYEQYF
j_call: TRBJ2-1; v_call: TRBV27; clone_size: .; d_call: .; cdr3_nt: TGTGCCAGCAGTTTGTTGAACCCCAGGCAGCAGTTCTTC; cdr3_aa: CASSLLNPRQQFF
j_call: TRBJ1-5; v_call: TRBV12-3/TRBV12-4; clone_size: few; d_call: .; cdr3_nt: TGTGCCAGCAGATGGGGGCAACAAAATCAGCCCCAGCATTTT; cdr3_aa: CASRWGQQNQPQHF
j_call: TRBJ2-3; v_call: TRBV3-1; clone_size: few; d_call: TRBD2; cdr3_nt: TGTGCCAGCGGCTTAGCGGGAGACAGCGCAGATACGCAGTATTTT; cdr3_aa: CASGLAGDSADTQYF
j_call: TRBJ1-1; v_call: TRBV6-1; clone_size: .; d_call: TRBD1; cdr3_nt: TGTGCCAGCAGTGAATCAGACAGGGGTACTGAAGCTTTCTTT; cdr3_aa: CASSESDRGTEAFF
j_call: TRBJ1-5; v_call: TRBV6-1; clone_size: once; d_call: .; cdr3_nt: TGTGCCAGCAGTGACTTGAACAGGCCAGTTGAGCATTTT; cdr3_aa: CASSDLNRPVEHF
j_call: TRBJ2-7; v_call: TRBV7-9; clone_size: many; d_call: .; cdr3_nt: TGTGCCAGCAGCCTCAAGCAGTACTTC; cdr3_aa: CASSLKQYF
j_call: TRBJ1-5; v_call: TRBV29-1; clone_size: few; d_call: TRBD1; cdr3_nt: TGCAGCGTCGAAGCGGGACAGGTCAATCAGCCCCAGCATTTT; cdr3_aa: CSVEAGQVNQPQHF
j_call: TRBJ2-7; v_call: TRBV29-1; clone_size: many; d_call: TRBD1; cdr3_nt: TGCAGCGTAGAGACAGGGGAAGCCTACGAGCAGTACTTC; cdr3_aa: CSVETGEAYEQYF
j_call: TRBJ2-2; v_call: TRBV29-1; clone_size: once; d_call: TRBD2; cdr3_nt: TGCAGCGCCGGACTAGCGGGAGGTCCCGGGGAGCGGTTTTTT; cdr3_aa: CSAGLAGGPGERFF
j_call: TRBJ2-1; v_call: TRBV30; clone_size: .; d_call: TRBD1; cdr3_nt: TGTGCCTGGAGATTGGGTGACAGGGGGCGAAATGAGCAGTTCTTC; cdr3_aa: CAWRLGDRGRNEQFF
j_call: TRBJ2-3; v_call: TRBV11-2; clone_size: few; d_call: TRBD2; cdr3_nt: TGTGCCAGCAGCGCGAGCGGGGGGGGCGATACGCAGTATTTT; cdr3_aa: CASSASGGGDTQYF
j_call: TRBJ2-1; v_call: TRBV6-5; clone_size: .; d_call: .; cdr3_nt: TGTGCCAGCATCTACCCAGGCGCTCACTCCTACAATGAGCAGTTCTTC; cdr3_aa: CASIYPGAHSYNEQFF
j_call: TRBJ2-7; v_call: TRBV2; clone_size: few; d_call: .; cdr3_nt: TGTGCCAGCACCCAAGGAGGGGTCCGCTACGAGCAGTACTTC; cdr3_aa: CASTQGGVRYEQYF
j_call: TRBJ1-5; v_call: TRBV2; clone_size: .; d_call: .; cdr3_nt: TGTGCCAGCAGCGCCTATTATAGCAATCGGCCCCAGCATTTT; cdr3_aa: CASSAYYSNRPQHF
j_call: TRBJ2-3; v_call: TRBV7-8; clone_size: .; d_call: .; cdr3_nt: TGTGCCAGCAGCGGAGTCCACGTGGGGAACACAGATACGCAGTATTTT; cdr3_aa: CASSGVHVGNTDTQYF
j_call: TRBJ1-2; v_call: TRBV9; clone_size: few; d_call: .; cdr3_nt: TGTGCCAGCAGCGTAGATGAGTACTATGGCTACACCTTC; cdr3_aa: CASSVDEYYGYTF
j_call: TRBJ2-5; v_call: TRBV20-1; clone_size: .; d_call: .; cdr3_nt: TGCAGCCCGAGGGGGGGAGAGACCCAGTACTTC; cdr3_aa: CSPRGGETQYF
j_call: TRBJ1-6; v_call: TRBV7-9; clone_size: .; d_call: TRBD1; cdr3_nt: TGTGCCAGCAGCTCACAGGGACAGAATTCACCCCTCCACTTT; cdr3_aa: CASSSQGQNSPLHF
j_call: TRBJ1-4; v_call: TRBV5-1; clone_size: .; d_call: .; cdr3_nt: TGCGCCAGCAGCTTGGTTGGTGGCAGGGACCCTGAAAAACTGTTTTTT; cdr3_aa: CASSLVGGRDPEKLFF
j_call: TRBJ2-1; v_call: TRBV7-8; clone_size: once; d_call: TRBD2; cdr3_nt: TGTGCCAGCAGCTCTAGACTAGCGGGGGGGCACTACAATGAGCAGTTCTTC; cdr3_aa: CASSSRLAGGHYNEQFF